The 27 T cell receptor beta chains below all came from one sample that was sequenced in a study of low-dose radiotherapy and immunotherapy resistance in tumors. TRAV- and TRBV-specific primers, spanning alpha and beta chains, primed first-strand cDNA. The TCRs were subjected to amplification over about 20 PCR cycles employing a constant-region primer in conjunction with a V-primer adapter. TCRdb fed the reads into MiXCR, producing one record per CDR3 protein. Of 12,000 or so distinct CDR3 sequences listed, over 60% were seen once; the top ten hold around 3.6%. The receptors come from a human donor with advanced metastatic prostate, ovarian, gallbladder or colorectal cancer (not recorded which). This table probably holds off-target reads from a library built for another chain.

The rearrangement uses TRBV29-1 and TRBJ2-1; 9 nucleotides align to TRBD2. Germline loops: CDR1 SQVTM, CDR2 ANQGSEA. This CDR3 is 14 amino acids long. The V gene end was trimmed by 8 bases and the J gene end by 10 bases; junction bases not matched to a gene: 15. The CDR3 reads CSHQREAGRGEQFF. Here the CDR3 DNA reads TGCAGCCACCAGCGGGAGGCCGGCCGAGGGGAGCAGTTCTTC.

CDR3 protein: CASSLAASGSQETQYF. CDR3 sequence (DNA): TGTGCCAGCAGCTTAGCGGCTAGCGGGAGTCAAGAGACCCAGTACTTC. V gene TRBV7-2 combines with J gene TRBJ2-5; 10 bases fit TRBD2. CDR3 length equals 16 residues. Germline lookup yields CDR1 SGHTA and CDR2 FQGNSA. V lost 0 bases, J lost 2 bases, and 3 bases stayed unmatched.

This chain uses TRBV7-2 with TRBJ1-5; D gene ambiguous. The CDR3 is made up of 17 amino acids. Trimming cost V 4 bases and J 0 bases, with 16 bases left between them. CDR1 is SGHTA, CDR2 FQGNSA, per germline. The CDR3 reads CASSSDGNYYSNQPQHF. The CDR3 bases are TGTGCCAGCAGCTCAGACGGGAACTACTATAGCAATCAGCCCCAGCATTTT.

In this sample, this clonotype turned up a few times. The rearrangement joins TRBV2 to TRBJ2-2, with D unclear. V dropped 7 bases and J dropped 0 bases, with 9 bases sitting between them. The length of the CDR3 is 14 residues. Germline assignment: CDR1 SNHLY and CDR2 FYNNEI. CDR3 loop: CASKLTTNTGELFF. The CDR3, as DNA: TGTGCCAGCAAGCTAACGACGAACACCGGGGAGCTGTTTTTT.

This clonotype came up once. This chain uses TRBV27 with TRBJ2-7; 10 bases map to TRBD2. The CDR3 contains 15 residues. The germline V gene has CDR1 MNHEY and CDR2 SMNVEV (reference sequence). The V gene end was trimmed by 8 bases and the J gene end by 1 base; junction bases not matched to a gene: 8. CDR3 DNA sequence: TGTGCCAGCGGGCTAGCGGGAGCGGGATCCTACGAGCAGTACTTC. Its translation: CASGLAGAGSYEQYF.

The rearrangement uses TRBV28 and TRBJ2-1, with a possible D match to TRBD2 (5 bases). V dropped 2 bases and J dropped 2 bases, with 7 bases sitting between them. Per the germline V gene, CDR1 is MDHEN and CDR2 is SYDVKM. The CDR3 consists of 14 residues. The chain's CDR3 is CASSLGGPYNEQFF. The CDR3 nucleotides are TGTGCCAGCAGTTTAGGAGGTCCCTACAATGAGCAGTTCTTC.

The chain recombines TRBV21-1 with TRBJ1-2; the table assigns TRBD1, which was not confirmed against the DNA. TRBV21-1 is designated a pseudogene. The CDR3 totals 13 residues. The CDR3 DNA follows: TGTGCCAGCACCCAGGGGAGAGACTATGGCTACACCTTC. Protein product: CASTQGRDYGYTF.

The gene calls are TRBV19 and TRBJ1-5; TRBD1 agrees at 7 bases. The V gene end was trimmed by 5 bases and the J gene end by 4 bases; junction bases not matched to a gene: 5. The CDR3 is 14 amino acids. CDR1 is LNHDA and CDR2 is SQIVND in the germline V gene (reference sequence). CDR3 sequence: CASSPQQGNQPQHF. CDR3 in DNA: TGTGCCAGTAGTCCTCAACAGGGGAATCAGCCCCAGCATTTT.

This chain joins TRBV10-2 and TRBJ2-1; D uncertain. Trimming stripped 2 bases from V and 5 bases from J, with 4 bases between. The germline V gene encodes CDR1 WSHSY and CDR2 SAAADI. The length of the CDR3 is 12 residues. The CDR3 spells CASSEQNNEQFF. Here the CDR3 DNA reads TGCGCCAGCAGTGAGCAGAACAATGAGCAGTTCTTC.

The chain recombines TRBV28 with TRBJ1-5, with D possibly being TRBD1 (5 bases). The CDR3 extends over 12 amino acids. The germline gives CDR1 MDHEN, CDR2 SYDVKM. V dropped 2 bases and J dropped 11 bases, with 10 bases sitting between them. CDR3 nucleotide sequence: TGTGCCAGCAGTTTACAGGGTATGACCCAGCATTTT. Its protein is CASSLQGMTQHF.

V is TRBV11-2 and J is TRBJ2-1, with D hard to call. Germline lookup yields CDR1 SGHAT and CDR2 FQNNGV. The CDR3 runs 17 residues. Between the trimmed V and J ends, which lost 1 base and 8 bases, there was a span of 21 bases. In nucleotides, the CDR3 is TGTGCCAGCAGCTTAGTGATGTCCGCGGTCGGGCCCTATGAGCAGTTCTTC. Translation: CASSLVMSAVGPYEQFF. The full variable domain, with the rest looked up from reference TRBV11-2 and TRBJ2-1, is EAGVAQSPRYKIIEKRQSVAFWCNPISGHATLYWYQQILGQGPKLLIQFQNNGVVDDSQLPKDRFSAERLKGVDSTLKIQPAKLEDSAVYLCASSLVMSAVGPYEQFFGPGTRLTVL.

The chain uses TRBV2 and TRBJ2-7; maybe TRBD1 (5 bases). CDR1 and CDR2 from the germline V gene are SNHLY and FYNNEI. There are 14 residues in the CDR3. Deletions cut 7 bases from V and 4 bases from J, with 17 bases between. CDR3 in DNA: TGTGCCAGCAATGGGGCGGCCAAAAAGTACGAGCAGTACTTC. It translates to CASNGAAKKYEQYF.

V and J are TRBV4-1 and TRBJ2-7; 7 nucleotides agree with TRBD2. V shed 8 bases and J 2 bases; nucleotides not matched to a gene: 12. Germline V gene sequence: CDR1 MGHRA, CDR2 YSYEKL. The CDR3 loop spans 15 amino acids. The CDR3, as DNA: TGCGCCAGCGCACCCGGCCGAGCGGGGCCCTACGAGCAGTACTTC. Amino acid sequence: CASAPGRAGPYEQYF.

The chain is built from TRBV27 and TRBJ1-2; D unresolved. Germline V CDR1 and CDR2: MNHEY, SMNVEV (reference sequence). The CDR3 covers 11 residues. Trimming shortened V by 2 bases and J by 8 bases, and 6 bases separated the two germline ends. DNA for the CDR3: TGTGCCAGCAGTTTAGGGAGGGGCTACACCTTC. Translated, it gives CASSLGRGYTF.

The V call is TRBV5-1, the J call TRBJ2-3; 7 bases are shared with TRBD2. Unmatched junction bases numbered 11, after V lost 7 bases and J lost 3 bases. Germline V CDR1 and CDR2: SGHRS, YFSETQ. This CDR3 contains 15 residues. Here the CDR3 reads CASQTTSVGTDTQYF. CDR3 nucleotides: TGCGCCAGCCAAACTACTAGCGTCGGAACAGATACGCAGTATTTT.

This chain uses TRBV29-1 with TRBJ2-1, with D perhaps TRBD2 (5 bases). This CDR3 comprises 12 residues. The V end was cut by 6 bases, the J end by 1 base, with 7 bases between. From germline, CDR1 is SQVTM and CDR2 ANQGSEA. The CDR3 sequence is CSVERSYNEQFF. CDR3 in DNA: TGCAGCGTAGAGCGGTCCTACAATGAGCAGTTCTTC.

The V and J genes are TRBV28 and TRBJ1-1, with D unclear. V lost 6 bases, J lost 6 bases, and 17 bases lay in between. This CDR3 spans 14 amino acids. Germline V gives CDR1 MDHEN, CDR2 SYDVKM. This CDR3 reads CASSTPVGYSEAFF. The CDR3 region has the DNA TGTGCCAGCAGCACCCCCGTAGGGTACTCTGAAGCTTTCTTT.

The chain carries TRBV5-1 and TRBJ1-4; tentatively, D is TRBD1 (6 bases). V was shortened by 3 bases and J by 8 bases, with 14 bases between the two germline ends. The germline V gene has CDR1 SGHRS and CDR2 YFSETQ. The CDR3 contains 14 residues. CDR3 loop: CASSSGTLVEKLFF. CDR3 bases: TGCGCCAGCAGCTCCGGGACACTAGTAGAAAAACTGTTTTTT.

This chain links TRBV28 with TRBJ2-7; 7 nucleotides agree with TRBD1. Germline CDR1 reads MDHEN; CDR2 reads SYDVKM. Unmatched junction bases numbered 3, after V lost 4 bases and J lost 0 bases. The CDR3 contains 14 residues. CDR3 residues: CASSSGQSSYEQYF. The CDR3 region has the DNA TGTGCCAGCAGTTCGGGACAGAGCTCCTACGAGCAGTACTTC.

This clonotype was counted only a few times. CDR3 bases: TGCAGCGTTGACGTGACAGGGGGCAATGAGCAGTTCTTC. It specifies CSVDVTGGNEQFF. The chain joins TRBV29-1 to TRBJ2-1; 9 bases match TRBD1. CDR3 length: 13 residues. Germline V gives CDR1 SQVTM, CDR2 ANQGSEA. With 3 bases clipped from V and 6 bases from J, the junction kept 3 bases outside the gene matches.

The rearrangement joins TRBV20-1 to TRBJ2-7; 7 bases agree with TRBD2. Unmatched junction bases numbered 15, after V lost 6 bases and J lost 1 base. The CDR3 is made up of 16 amino acids. The germline V gene encodes CDR1 DFQATT and CDR2 SNEGSKA (reference sequence). The chain's CDR3 is CSATVAGGGYSYEQYF. The CDR3, as DNA: TGCAGTGCCACCGTAGCGGGCGGGGGATATTCCTACGAGCAGTACTTC.

The chain has TRBV28 and TRBJ2-1, with D hard to call. CDR1 and CDR2 from the germline V gene are MDHEN and SYDVKM. The CDR3 runs 12 residues. Trimming shortened V by 1 base and J by 4 bases, and 2 bases separated the two germline ends. The CDR3 is CASSLSYNEQFF. The CDR3 nucleotides read TGTGCCAGCAGTTTATCATACAATGAGCAGTTCTTC.

In this sample, this clonotype turned up a few times. V usage is TRBV5-1 and J usage is TRBJ2-1; D tentatively reads TRBD1 or TRBD2 (5 bases each). CDR1 and CDR2 (germline): SGHRS, YFSETQ. The CDR3 covers 15 residues. V was shortened by 5 bases and J by 5 bases, with 17 bases between the two germline ends. The CDR3 nucleotides read TGCGCCAGCAGTCAAATCCGGGACGTAAACAATGAGCAGTTCTTC. Translating it yields CASSQIRDVNNEQFF.

The chain is built from TRBV5-4 and TRBJ2-5; a weak D match, TRBD1 (6 bases). The length of the CDR3 is 14 residues. V lost 0 bases and J 2 bases, leaving 8 bases between the germline ends. From germline, CDR1 is SGHNT and CDR2 YYREEE (reference sequence). The CDR3 is CASSLVQGQETQYF. The DNA for the CDR3 is TGTGCCAGCAGCTTGGTACAGGGACAAGAGACCCAGTACTTC.

The chain links TRBV6-1 to TRBJ1-5, with D hard to call. CDR1 and CDR2 from the germline V gene are MNHNS and SASEGT. The CDR3 consists of 15 residues. The V gene lost 2 bases and the J gene lost 0 bases, with 8 bases spanning the gap. This CDR3 reads CASSETDISNQPQHF. CDR3 sequence (DNA): TGTGCCAGCAGTGAAACAGATATTAGCAATCAGCCCCAGCATTTT.

This clonotype was detected once. The chain links TRBV28 to TRBJ1-2; D not certain. V gave up 4 bases and J gave up 0 bases, with 12 bases separating them. The CDR3 length is 15 residues. Germline CDR1 reads MDHEN; CDR2 reads SYDVKM. CDR3 loop: CASSSLGVANYGYTF. In nucleotides, the CDR3 is TGTGCCAGCAGTTCCCTCGGGGTCGCTAACTATGGCTACACCTTC.

The V call is TRBV10-3, the J call TRBJ2-1; 7 bases agree with TRBD2. The germline CDR1 and CDR2 sequences are ENHRY and SYGVKD. The CDR3 spans 17 residues. The trim removed 0 bases at V and 1 base at J, leaving 6 bases unmatched. In DNA form, the CDR3 reads TGTGCCATCAGTGAGTCTTATTATAGCGGGTCCTACAATGAGCAGTTCTTC. As protein: CAISESYYSGSYNEQFF.